A selection of T cell receptor beta chains follows, all from one sample in a study of blood T cell repertoires in COVID-19. Repertoires were generated with immunoSEQ multiplex PCR, while TCRdb's copy carries only in-frame clones and drops some. The data show 85,000 to 100,000 clones, with 80% to 90% seen just once and around 2% held by the top ten. Sequenced sample: peripheral blood. These receptors came from a man aged 50-60 years with COVID-19, enrolled during active disease. Both conserved end residues are part of each CDR3. The D gene is left open where the match is weak. The size entry is marked missing in some rows and otherwise reads once, few, many or a size class.

CDR3 length | J gene | D gene | clone size | V gene | CDR3 protein | CDR3 DNA
12 | TRBJ2-3 | NA | NA | TRBV5-4 | CASSSGLDTQYF | TGTGCCAGCAGCAGCGGATTAGATACGCAGTATTTT
15 | TRBJ1-3 | NA | NA | TRBV3-1/TRBV3-2 | CASSQVAREGNTIYF | TGTGCCAGCAGCCAAGTCGCCAGGGAAGGAAACACCATATATTTT
16 | TRBJ1-5 | TRBD1 | NA | TRBV15 | CATSRAGTGVVQPQHF | TGTGCCACCAGCAGGGCCGGGACAGGGGTAGTTCAGCCCCAGCATTTT
15 | TRBJ1-6 | TRBD1 | NA | TRBV2 | CASSADRGVNSPLHF | TGTGCCAGCAGCGCGGACAGGGGCGTTAATTCACCCCTCCACTTT
16 | TRBJ1-2 | NA | few | TRBV14 | CASSVRPVTGYYGYTF | TGTGCCAGCAGCGTCCGCCCGGTGACAGGTTACTATGGCTACACCTTC
15 | TRBJ1-1 | TRBD1 | NA | TRBV4-1 | CASSQEDRGYGEAFF | TGCGCCAGCAGCCAAGAGGACAGGGGATATGGTGAAGCTTTCTTT
18 | TRBJ2-2 | TRBD1 | NA | TRBV5-4 | CASSSGTGRIANTGELFF | TGTGCCAGCAGCTCCGGGACAGGGAGGATAGCGAACACCGGGGAGCTGTTTTTT
13 | TRBJ2-3 | NA | NA | TRBV30 | CAWSVGGADTQYF | TGTGCCTGGAGTGTCGGCGGCGCAGATACGCAGTATTTT
17 | TRBJ1-2 | TRBD1 | NA | TRBV10-3 | CAISESTGSVLLNGYTF | TGTGCCATCAGTGAGTCGACAGGGTCGGTCCTATTAAATGGCTACACCTTC
14 | TRBJ2-7 | NA | NA | TRBV15 | CATSRGGQFYEQYF | TGTGCCACCAGCAGAGGAGGACAGTTCTACGAGCAGTACTTC
20 | TRBJ1-6 | TRBD1 | NA | TRBV6-2/TRBV6-3 | CASSYTSTGGYLSYNSPLHF | TGTGCCAGCAGTTACACGTCGACAGGGGGATACCTCTCCTATAATTCACCCCTCCACTTT
12 | TRBJ2-4 | TRBD1 | NA | TRBV28 | CASSTGVNIQYF | TGTGCCAGTTCGACAGGGGTTAACATTCAGTACTTC
16 | TRBJ2-1 | NA | once | TRBV5-5 | CASSLEAIGAYNEQFF | TGTGCCAGCAGCTTGGAAGCGATCGGAGCCTACAATGAGCAGTTCTTC
13 | TRBJ2-1 | TRBD1 | NA | TRBV2 | CASSLGQGNEQFF | TGTGCCAGCAGTTTAGGACAGGGCAATGAGCAGTTCTTC
17 | TRBJ2-3 | TRBD2 | few | TRBV4-2 | CASSQVGGLPVTDTQYF | TGTGCCAGCAGCCAAGTGGGGGGACTACCAGTCACAGATACGCAGTATTTT
16 | TRBJ1-2 | NA | NA | TRBV19 | CASSIGQLPLGYGYTF | TGTGCCAGTAGTATAGGACAGCTTCCGCTGGGGTATGGCTACACCTTC
16 | TRBJ2-7 | NA | NA | TRBV21-1 | CASSAAESVAPYEQYF | TGTGCCAGCAGCGCGGCCGAGTCAGTGGCCCCCTACGAGCAGTACTTC
14 | TRBJ1-1 | NA | NA | TRBV19 | CASSGLGLNAEAFF | TGTGCCAGTAGTGGACTAGGCCTTAACGCTGAAGCTTTCTTT
15 | TRBJ2-7 | TRBD1 | NA | TRBV18 | CASSSFGTGIYEQYF | TGTGCCAGCTCCTCCTTTGGGACAGGGATTTACGAGCAGTACTTC
16 | TRBJ1-2 | TRBD1 | NA | TRBV5-4 | CASRLPGQGGNYGYTF | TGTGCCAGCAGATTACCGGGACAGGGGGGAAACTATGGCTACACCTTC
17 | TRBJ1-6 | NA | NA | TRBV6-2/TRBV6-3 | CASSYVGHQTGNSPLHF | TGTGCCAGCAGTTATGTGGGACACCAAACGGGGAATTCACCCCTCCACTTT
14 | TRBJ1-1 | NA | NA | TRBV3-1/TRBV3-2 | CASSQVEGGTEAFF | TGTGCCAGCAGCCAAGTGGAAGGCGGCACTGAAGCTTTCTTT
15 | TRBJ1-1 | NA | NA | TRBV4-2 | CASSQDSTRNTEAFF | TGTGCCAGCAGCCAAGATAGCACTCGGAACACTGAAGCTTTCTTT
13 | TRBJ1-1 | NA | NA | TRBV6-2/TRBV6-3 | CASSYSAGFEAFF | TGTGCCAGCAGTTACTCCGCAGGCTTCGAAGCTTTCTTT
16 | TRBJ2-2 | TRBD1 | once | TRBV6-1 | CASSARQGANTGELFF | TGTGCCAGCAGTGCCCGACAGGGGGCGAACACCGGGGAGCTGTTTTTT
13 | TRBJ1-2 | NA | NA | TRBV28 | CASSLRGSYGYTF | TGTGCCAGCAGTTTACGGGGTAGCTATGGCTACACCTTC
16 | TRBJ2-1 | TRBD2 | NA | TRBV11-2 | CASSLGPSGGHNEQFF | TGTGCCAGCAGCTTAGGGCCTAGCGGGGGTCACAATGAGCAGTTCTTC
14 | TRBJ2-7 | TRBD1 | NA | TRBV11-1 | CASSPGQGFYEQYF | TGTGCCAGCAGCCCGGGACAGGGGTTCTACGAGCAGTACTTC
18 | TRBJ2-2 | TRBD2 | NA | TRBV27 | CASSPRRGDTSQAGELFF | TGTGCCAGCAGTCCTAGGCGGGGGGACACCAGCCAGGCCGGGGAGCTGTTTTTT
14 | TRBJ2-3 | TRBD2 | NA | TRBV29-1 | CSVGASGPEGTQYF | TGCAGCGTTGGGGCTAGCGGGCCTGAGGGTACGCAGTATTTT
13 | TRBJ1-2 | NA | NA | TRBV6-2/TRBV6-3 | CASSPVGGYGYTF | TGTGCCAGCAGCCCCGTGGGGGGCTATGGCTACACCTTC
14 | TRBJ1-1 | TRBD1 | NA | TRBV15 | CATSTRQGWTEAFF | TGTGCCACCAGCACCCGACAGGGGTGGACTGAAGCTTTCTTT
16 | TRBJ1-3 | TRBD1 | NA | TRBV30 | CAWHRPGQGKLNTIYF | TGTGCCTGGCACCGCCCGGGACAGGGAAAGTTGAACACCATATATTTT
12 | TRBJ1-6 | NA | NA | TRBV7-6 | CASSLENSPLHF | TGTGCCAGCAGCCTGGAGAATTCACCCCTCCACTTT
14 | TRBJ1-4 | NA | NA | TRBV28 | CASINSRDNEKLFF | TGTGCCAGCATCAATAGCAGGGATAATGAAAAACTGTTTTTT
14 | TRBJ2-7 | TRBD2 | NA | TRBV30 | CAWTRLAGAYEQYF | TGTGCCTGGACCCGGCTAGCGGGGGCCTACGAGCAGTACTTC
15 | TRBJ1-5 | NA | NA | TRBV7-2 | CASSPGRPGHQPQHF | TGTGCCAGCAGCCCAGGGCGTCCAGGTCATCAGCCCCAGCATTTT
14 | TRBJ2-1 | NA | NA | TRBV9 | CASSVAEGRREQFF | TGTGCCAGCAGCGTAGCGGAGGGGCGTCGTGAGCAGTTCTTC
12 | TRBJ1-5 | NA | NA | TRBV6-2/TRBV6-3 | CASSRGNQPQHF | TGTGCCAGCAGCCGAGGCAATCAGCCCCAGCATTTT
13 | TRBJ1-1 | NA | few | TRBV3-1/TRBV3-2 | CASSRQRNTEAFF | TGTGCCAGCAGTAGACAGAGGAACACTGAAGCTTTCTTT
15 | TRBJ1-6 | NA | NA | TRBV9 | CASSGGSTYNSPLHF | TGTGCCAGCAGCGGTGGTAGCACATATAATTCACCCCTCCACTTT
13 | TRBJ2-2 | NA | NA | TRBV29-1 | CSVDRGNTGELFF | TGCAGCGTTGACAGGGGGAACACCGGGGAGCTGTTTTTT
15 | TRBJ1-5 | TRBD1 | NA | TRBV10-3 | CAISEGGSSNQPQHF | TGTGCCATCAGTGAAGGGGGCAGTAGCAATCAGCCCCAGCATTTT
14 | TRBJ2-7 | NA | NA | TRBV5-1 | CASSSSRSRYEQYF | TGCGCCAGCAGCTCGTCTAGATCCCGGTACGAGCAGTACTTC
18 | TRBJ1-6 | NA | NA | TRBV4-3 | CASSQFKTGSSYNSPLHF | TGCGCCAGCAGCCAATTTAAGACAGGTAGCTCCTATAATTCACCCCTCCACTTT
16 | TRBJ2-1 | NA | NA | TRBV11-2 | CASSSVIGASYNEQFF | TGTGCCAGCAGCTCGGTTATAGGGGCCTCCTACAATGAGCAGTTCTTC
16 | TRBJ2-1 | NA | NA | TRBV12-1 | CASSPLGGVSYNEQFF | TGTGCCAGCAGCCCCCTCGGGGGAGTCTCCTACAATGAGCAGTTCTTC
13 | TRBJ2-7 | TRBD1 | NA | TRBV6-5 | CASSQGQPYEQYF | TGTGCCAGCAGTCAGGGACAGCCTTACGAGCAGTACTTC
13 | TRBJ2-7 | TRBD2 | NA | TRBV5-6 | CASSAGLTYEQYF | TGTGCCAGCAGCGCGGGACTAACCTACGAGCAGTACTTC
14 | TRBJ1-1 | NA | NA | TRBV2 | CASSETGEGTEAFF | TGTGCCAGCAGTGAAACGGGGGAGGGCACTGAAGCTTTCTTT
14 | TRBJ2-2 | TRBD2 | NA | TRBV30 | CAWSSGGASGELFF | TGTGCCTGGAGTAGCGGGGGGGCTAGCGGGGAGCTGTTTTTT
15 | TRBJ1-6 | NA | few | TRBV28 | CASSFREFNNSPLHF | TGTGCCAGCAGTTTTCGGGAGTTTAATAATTCACCCCTCCACTTT
17 | TRBJ1-5 | NA | NA | TRBV19 | CASSMRAALYSNQPQHF | TGTGCCAGTAGTATGAGGGCAGCGCTATATAGCAATCAGCCCCAGCATTTT
16 | TRBJ2-3 | TRBD2 | NA | TRBV9 | CASSVGAGGLRDTQYF | TGTGCCAGCAGCGTAGGGGCGGGGGGACTTCGAGATACGCAGTATTTT
17 | TRBJ2-2 | TRBD1 | NA | TRBV7-8 | CASSLAAQGARNGELFF | TGTGCCAGCAGCTTAGCGGCTCAGGGGGCGCGTAACGGGGAGCTGTTTTTT
14 | TRBJ2-7 | NA | NA | TRBV4-3 | CASSQARVADEQYF | TGCGCCAGCAGCCAAGCCAGGGTTGCGGACGAGCAGTACTTC
17 | TRBJ1-6 | NA | NA | TRBV14 | CASSQNPSTGENSPLHF | TGTGCCAGCAGCCAGAACCCCTCCACAGGCGAGAATTCACCCCTCCACTTT